This TCR beta chain comes out of a study of T cell responses to AZD1222 COVID-19 vaccine (dated by TCRdb to the early 2020s). With regard to the full study: AZD1222 recipients with second doses at about 4 weeks or about 12 weeks were pooled, because spike-specific TCR depth and breadth did not differ between schedules. TCR sequencing covered roughly 230 trial participants: nearly 210 given two doses of AZD1222 and about 26 given two doses of MenACWY control vaccine. Enrollment into the trials was organized by age into subgroups of 18-55, 56-69 and 70-plus years, and those subgroups contained 148, 28 and 57 TCR-sequenced participants, respectively. General conclusions and limits of the study: Only five or six AZD1222 recipients were SARS-CoV-2 seropositive at baseline, limiting conclusions about previously exposed vaccinees. Because no day 14 peak-response samples were available, repertoires were characterized only after the peak T cell response. In the small 56-69-year group, the increase in depth fell short of significance, most likely because of low power. Reportedly, almost half of the unique spike-specific TCRs recognized epitopes lying outside the regions that are mutated in the B.1.351 and B.1.1.7 variants. A significant rise in spike-specific TCR breadth and depth was observed after two AZD1222 doses relative to day 0 and relative to MenACWY recipients. The whole spike protein was spanned by vaccine-associated CD4 TCRs, and dominant responses were seen in regions 160-218 and 743-854. Participants were mostly white British, with more females than males. The authors suggested clonal diversity may have been underestimated.

The meaning of the sample's time point label: baseline before first vaccination. Samples from vaccinated people were obtained from the UK trials COV001 and COV002, which included a single-blind randomized controlled phase 2/3 trial of AZD1222 (ChAdOx1 nCoV-19) in healthy adults. Trial participant PBMC samples were collected at day 0 and day 28 after the second dose for TCRbeta chain sequencing. The CDR3 regions of human TCRbeta chains were analyzed by immunosequencing. Per the original workflow: TCRs in the repertoires were matched against a reference library of SARS-CoV-2-specific TCRs that had been generated with the MIRA antigen-specificity platform. Breadth meant the fraction of unique TCRs that were SARS-CoV-2-associated, whereas depth meant the fraction of total T cells that were SARS-CoV-2-associated. Using the MIRA data, each spike-specific TCR was assigned both to the spike region to which the TCR was reactive and to a CD4 or CD8 class. Log10-transformed breadth and depth values were compared by one-way ANOVA with Sidak's multiple comparisons tests. What TCRdb holds here is the immuneACCESS table cut down to in-frame rearrangements. Part of the clones is not present; checked against another copy, under half of the missing clones reflect an unresolved V gene, and the others are unexplained. The V and J calls and clone size come from that table; D and trimming were worked out from the DNA. The sample contains about 95,000 clones, 85% to 90% of them found a single time. The top ten clones comprise less than 4% of the sample.

Comment on this clone: Its antigen has not been determined. No per-base quality is available; no much larger clone lies one base away.

The CDR3 sequence holds 13 residues, the cysteine and phenylalanine included. Only the CDR3 region is kept as DNA, spanning 39 bases read in frame from base 1. The germline ends are 3 bases apart after V is trimmed by 1 base and J by 0 bases. CDR1 and CDR2, looked up from the germline V gene (reference sequence), are LGHDT and YNNKEL. The TCR originated in an adult in good health. The V gene is TRBV3-1 (or the pseudogene TRBV3-2) and the J gene is TRBJ1-1, with the identity of the D gene unclear. The specimen was peripheral blood, collected on day 0 of AZD1222 vaccination. The nucleotide sequence is given as TGTGCCAGCAGCCAAGGTATGAACACTGAAGCTTTCTTT. The translation is CASSQGMNTEAFF.